A selection of T cell receptor beta chains follows, all from one sample in a study of T cell responses to AZD1222 COVID-19 vaccine. Sequencing was performed with immunoSEQ multiplex PCR; in TCRdb, only in-frame clones are kept and a portion is missing. This table holds some 170,000 clones, approximately 90% found once. Sequences were derived from peripheral blood, sampled 28 days after the second AZD1222 dose. These receptors were collected from an adult who received the AZD1222 COVID-19 vaccine. CDR3s include the opening cysteine and the closing phenylalanine or tryptophan. Fields, in order: V gene, clone size, J gene, D gene, CDR3 DNA, CDR3 protein. The D gene is left open where the match is weak. Clone size is shown for a subset of rows, as once, few, many or a class of expanded clone.

V: TRBV7-2; size: -; J: TRBJ2-7; D: -; DNA: TGTGCCAGCAGCTTAGTTAAGGAGTCAGAGCAGTACTTC; CDR3: CASSLVKESEQYF
V: TRBV7-2; size: -; J: TRBJ1-4; D: TRBD1; DNA: TGTGCCAGCAGCACCGACAGGGGAGGGGAAAAACTGTTTTTT; CDR3: CASSTDRGGEKLFF
V: TRBV3-1/TRBV3-2; size: -; J: TRBJ2-3; D: TRBD2; DNA: TGTGCCAGCAGCCGCCGACTAGCGGGGGGGGGAGATACGCAGTATTTT; CDR3: CASSRRLAGGGDTQYF
V: TRBV7-9; size: -; J: TRBJ1-4; D: TRBD1; DNA: TGTGCCAGCAGCCCAGGGGGGGGACTCTGGACTGAAAAACTGTTTTTT; CDR3: CASSPGGGLWTEKLFF
V: TRBV2; size: once; J: TRBJ1-5; D: -; DNA: TGTGCCAGCACCCTGGAAGGGTGGAAGCCCCAGCATTTT; CDR3: CASTLEGWKPQHF
V: TRBV7-2; size: -; J: TRBJ1-2; D: -; DNA: TGTGCCAGCAGCTTATCGCAGGCTGGCTATGGCTACACCTTC; CDR3: CASSLSQAGYGYTF
V: TRBV2; size: few; J: TRBJ1-1; D: -; DNA: TGTGCCAGCAGCCCCGGGACGCGGAACACTGAAGCTTTCTTT; CDR3: CASSPGTRNTEAFF
V: TRBV6-5; size: -; J: TRBJ1-2; D: -; DNA: TGTGCCAGCAGTTATCGGGGCAGACCCGATGGCTACACCTTC; CDR3: CASSYRGRPDGYTF
V: TRBV11-3; size: -; J: TRBJ2-1; D: TRBD1; DNA: TGTGCCAGCAGCTTATTCGGCCCGGGACAGGGTGGAAATGAGCAGTTCTTC; CDR3: CASSLFGPGQGGNEQFF
V: TRBV7-6; size: -; J: TRBJ2-5; D: TRBD2; DNA: TGTGCCAGCAGCTTGCTAGCGGGAGCGGGTGAGACCCAGTACTTC; CDR3: CASSLLAGAGETQYF
V: TRBV7-9; size: -; J: TRBJ2-7; D: -; DNA: TGTGCCAGCAGCTTAGGCGTCGGGGGTAACGAGCAGTACTTC; CDR3: CASSLGVGGNEQYF
V: TRBV15; size: -; J: TRBJ1-1; D: -; DNA: TGTGCCACCAGCAGAGATCGGAAGGGAACTGAAGCTTTCTTT; CDR3: CATSRDRKGTEAFF
V: TRBV19; size: -; J: TRBJ1-5; D: -; DNA: TGTGCCAGTAGTATAGGGAGGCAGCCCCAGCATTTT; CDR3: CASSIGRQPQHF
V: TRBV18; size: -; J: TRBJ2-3; D: TRBD1; DNA: TGTGCCAGCTCACCGATTGGACAGGGAGCGGATACGCAGTATTTT; CDR3: CASSPIGQGADTQYF
V: TRBV2; size: few; J: TRBJ2-5; D: -; DNA: TGTGCCAGCAGTAGCTCGGGTCAAGAGACCCAGTACTTC; CDR3: CASSSSGQETQYF
V: TRBV19; size: once; J: TRBJ1-5; D: -; DNA: TGTGCCAGTAGTCCTCCCGGGCAGGAGAATCAGCCCCAGCATTTT; CDR3: CASSPPGQENQPQHF
V: TRBV30; size: -; J: TRBJ2-7; D: -; DNA: TGTGCCTGGAGTAAGGGATCCCCCTACGAGCAGTACTTC; CDR3: CAWSKGSPYEQYF
V: TRBV11-2; size: -; J: TRBJ2-3; D: -; DNA: TGTGCCAGCAGCGAAACTCTGGCGGGGACAAGCACAGATACGCAGTATTTT; CDR3: CASSETLAGTSTDTQYF
V: TRBV18; size: -; J: TRBJ2-2; D: -; DNA: TGTGCCAGCTCACCAAGGGCACCCCTGAAAAACACCGGGGAGCTGTTTTTT; CDR3: CASSPRAPLKNTGELFF
V: TRBV9; size: -; J: TRBJ2-3; D: -; DNA: TGTGCCAGCAGCGTAGATTCCCCTGGGCAGGGCGCAGATACGCAGTATTTT; CDR3: CASSVDSPGQGADTQYF
V: TRBV19; size: -; J: TRBJ1-5; D: -; DNA: TGTGCCAGTAGTATATCGGGCTATAGCAATCAGCCCCAGCATTTT; CDR3: CASSISGYSNQPQHF
V: TRBV12-5; size: -; J: TRBJ2-3; D: TRBD2; DNA: TGTGCTAGTGGTTTTACGGGGGGATCTAGCACAGATACGCAGTATTTT; CDR3: CASGFTGGSSTDTQYF
V: TRBV7-6; size: -; J: TRBJ2-2; D: TRBD2; DNA: TGTGCCAGCAGCAAGGGACTAGCGGGGCACACCGGGGAGCTGTTTTTT; CDR3: CASSKGLAGHTGELFF
V: TRBV7-9; size: -; J: TRBJ1-6; D: TRBD1; DNA: TGTGCCAGCAGCTTTACAGGGGGCGCCGGTAATTCACCCCTCCACTTT; CDR3: CASSFTGGAGNSPLHF
V: TRBV6-6; size: -; J: TRBJ2-5; D: TRBD2; DNA: TGTGCCAGCAGAGGCGGGGGAGAGACCCAGTACTTC; CDR3: CASRGGGETQYF
V: TRBV27; size: -; J: TRBJ1-5; D: -; DNA: TGTGCCAGCTTTTTAGTTGGTTGGGATGCACACCTCAATCAGCCCCAGCATTTT; CDR3: CASFLVGWDAHLNQPQHF
V: TRBV21-1; size: -; J: TRBJ1-1; D: -; DNA: TGTGCCAGCAGCAAAGACAGGGTCGACACTGAAGCTTTCTTT; CDR3: CASSKDRVDTEAFF
V: TRBV5-1; size: -; J: TRBJ1-6; D: -; DNA: TGCGCCAGCAGCTTGGAAGGGCAGGGTATCTCACCCCTCCACTTT; CDR3: CASSLEGQGISPLHF
V: TRBV6-1; size: once; J: TRBJ2-7; D: TRBD1; DNA: TGTGCCAGCAGTGAAGGGGACAGGGGTACCTACGAGCAGTACTTC; CDR3: CASSEGDRGTYEQYF
V: TRBV7-3; size: -; J: TRBJ1-6; D: -; DNA: TGTGCCAGCAGCTTATCGTCAGGGCTGAATTCACCCCTCCACTTT; CDR3: CASSLSSGLNSPLHF
V: TRBV21-1; size: -; J: TRBJ2-1; D: -; DNA: TGTGCCAGCACCTCTTGGGGGTCTAGCGGGAGGCTCTCCTACAATGAGCAGTTCTTC; CDR3: CASTSWGSSGRLSYNEQFF
V: TRBV18; size: -; J: TRBJ1-2; D: -; DNA: TGTGCCAGCTCACCACGCCCGGGCCAGGGGGGCTACACCTTC; CDR3: CASSPRPGQGGYTF
V: TRBV6-2/TRBV6-3; size: -; J: TRBJ2-1; D: -; DNA: TGTGCCAGCAGTGGACAGTCCTACAATGAGCAGTTCTTC; CDR3: CASSGQSYNEQFF
V: TRBV29-1; size: -; J: TRBJ2-7; D: -; DNA: TGCAGCGCCCTAAGGGGCGGCTACGAGCAGTACTTC; CDR3: CSALRGGYEQYF
V: TRBV9; size: -; J: TRBJ1-2; D: TRBD1; DNA: TGTGCCAGCAGCGCCAGTTTCGACAGGGGCCCAGACAGTTCCTTC; CDR3: CASSASFDRGPDSSF
V: TRBV13; size: -; J: TRBJ2-1; D: -; DNA: TGTGCCAGCAGCTTAAGAAGCGGTTCCGCCAATGAGCAGTTCTTC; CDR3: CASSLRSGSANEQFF
V: TRBV18; size: -; J: TRBJ1-3; D: TRBD1; DNA: TGTGCCAGCTCGACAGGGGCCACCCTCTTCTCTGGAAACACCATATATTTT; CDR3: CASSTGATLFSGNTIYF
V: TRBV18; size: -; J: TRBJ1-1; D: TRBD1; DNA: TGTGCCAGCTCACGGGACGAGGGACAGACTGAAGCTTTCTTT; CDR3: CASSRDEGQTEAFF
V: TRBV5-1; size: -; J: TRBJ1-2; D: -; DNA: TGCGCCAGCAGCTTGTACGGGGAGGTCGATGGCTACACCTTC; CDR3: CASSLYGEVDGYTF
V: TRBV7-2; size: -; J: TRBJ2-1; D: -; DNA: TGTGCCAGCAGCCCCAAAGTGCGGGGAACCTACAATGAGCAGTTCTTC; CDR3: CASSPKVRGTYNEQFF
V: TRBV11-2; size: -; J: TRBJ2-1; D: -; DNA: TGTGCCAGCAGCTCCCTTAGCGCAGGGAAGAGGTACAATGAGCAGTTCTTC; CDR3: CASSSLSAGKRYNEQFF
V: TRBV2; size: -; J: TRBJ2-1; D: -; DNA: TGTGCCAGCAGTGAACCCAGGGGTTCCTACAATGAGCAGTTCTTC; CDR3: CASSEPRGSYNEQFF
V: TRBV11-2; size: -; J: TRBJ2-2; D: TRBD1; DNA: TGTGCCAGCAGCTCGTCAGGGGGTCTGGGCACCGGGGAGCTGTTTTTT; CDR3: CASSSSGGLGTGELFF
V: TRBV13; size: -; J: TRBJ2-6; D: -; DNA: TGTGCCAGCAGCCCCGACGAGTTGCGGCCCTCTGGGGCCAACGTCCTGACTTTC; CDR3: CASSPDELRPSGANVLTF
V: TRBV30; size: -; J: TRBJ2-7; D: TRBD1; DNA: TGTGCCTGGAGTATAGGACAGGCCTACGAGCAGTACTTC; CDR3: CAWSIGQAYEQYF
V: TRBV10-3; size: -; J: TRBJ1-1; D: TRBD1; DNA: TGTGCCATCAGTGAGTCTCAACGACAGGGCGGAGGTCAAGCTTTCTTT; CDR3: CAISESQRQGGGQAFF